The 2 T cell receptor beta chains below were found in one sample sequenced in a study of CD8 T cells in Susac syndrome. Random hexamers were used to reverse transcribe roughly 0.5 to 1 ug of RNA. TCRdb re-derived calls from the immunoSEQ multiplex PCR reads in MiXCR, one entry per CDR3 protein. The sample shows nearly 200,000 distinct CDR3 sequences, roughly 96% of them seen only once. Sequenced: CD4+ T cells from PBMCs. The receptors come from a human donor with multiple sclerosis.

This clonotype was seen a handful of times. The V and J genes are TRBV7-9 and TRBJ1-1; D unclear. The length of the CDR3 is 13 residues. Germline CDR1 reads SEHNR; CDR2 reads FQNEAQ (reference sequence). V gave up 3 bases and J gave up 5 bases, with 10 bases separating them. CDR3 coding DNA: TGTGCCAGCAGCTTGAGAGGAAGAACTGAAGCTTTCTTT. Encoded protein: CASSLRGRTEAFF.

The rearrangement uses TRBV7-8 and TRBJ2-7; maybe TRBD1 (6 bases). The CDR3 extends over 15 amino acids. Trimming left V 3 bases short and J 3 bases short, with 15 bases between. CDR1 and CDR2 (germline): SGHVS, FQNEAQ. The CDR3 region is CASSLRQAAFYEQYF. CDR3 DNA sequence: TGTGCCAGCAGCTTGAGACAGGCCGCCTTCTACGAGCAGTACTTC.